This is a list of T cell receptor beta chains from one sample in a study of vaccination effects on CD4 cells after COVID-19. Method: immunoSEQ multiplex PCR; TCRdb's copy keeps in-frame clones and lacks some. The sample lists roughly 24,000 clones, 73% occurring once. Their specific antigens are unknown. Sequenced material: CD4+ T cells from PBMCs cultured with SARS-CoV-2 spike peptides, taken before COVID-19 vaccination. The receptors originated from a human donor who received a COVID-19 vaccine. The CDR3 runs from the conserved cysteine through the conserved F or W. The D gene is left open where the match is weak. Clone size is given for some rows only: seen once, a few or many times, or a class if the clone is expanded.

D gene: -; J gene: TRBJ2-5; clone size: few; V gene: TRBV10-3; CDR3 protein: CAISESRDVVLETQYF; CDR3 DNA: TGTGCCATCAGTGAGTCAAGGGACGTAGTACTGGAGACCCAGTACTTC
D gene: TRBD1; J gene: TRBJ1-5; clone size: -; V gene: TRBV19; CDR3 protein: CASKQGGLSNQPQHF; CDR3 DNA: TGTGCCAGTAAGCAGGGGGGTCTTAGCAATCAGCCCCAGCATTTT
D gene: -; J gene: TRBJ1-5; clone size: -; V gene: TRBV11-2; CDR3 protein: CASSQTQGSSQPQHF; CDR3 DNA: TGTGCCAGCAGTCAAACTCAGGGTTCGAGTCAGCCCCAGCATTTT
D gene: TRBD2; J gene: TRBJ2-4; clone size: -; V gene: TRBV27; CDR3 protein: CASSERTSGRRGFRNIQYF; CDR3 DNA: TGTGCCAGCAGTGAAAGGACTAGCGGGAGGCGCGGGTTTAGAAACATTCAGTACTTC
D gene: -; J gene: TRBJ2-3; clone size: -; V gene: TRBV24-1; CDR3 protein: CATSDPSWATDTQYF; CDR3 DNA: TGTGCCACCAGTGATCCTTCGTGGGCTACAGATACGCAGTATTTT
D gene: -; J gene: TRBJ2-7; clone size: -; V gene: TRBV5-5; CDR3 protein: CASSFSRVGWEQYF; CDR3 DNA: TGTGCCAGCAGCTTCTCCAGGGTGGGGTGGGAGCAGTACTTC
D gene: -; J gene: TRBJ1-2; clone size: -; V gene: TRBV24-1; CDR3 protein: CATSDAGGFGYTF; CDR3 DNA: TGTGCCACCAGTGATGCTGGGGGCTTCGGCTACACCTTC
D gene: -; J gene: TRBJ2-5; clone size: -; V gene: TRBV7-9; CDR3 protein: CASSAQETQYF; CDR3 DNA: TGTGCCAGCAGCGCTCAGGAGACCCAGTACTTC
D gene: -; J gene: TRBJ1-2; clone size: -; V gene: TRBV24-1; CDR3 protein: CATSDVRNPYGYTF; CDR3 DNA: TGTGCCACCAGTGATGTTAGAAACCCCTATGGCTACACCTTC
D gene: TRBD1; J gene: TRBJ2-7; clone size: few; V gene: TRBV27; CDR3 protein: CASSYRQGAYEQYF; CDR3 DNA: TGTGCCAGCAGCTACCGACAGGGGGCCTACGAGCAGTACTTC
D gene: -; J gene: TRBJ2-3; clone size: -; V gene: TRBV19; CDR3 protein: CASSKTPLYGRGADTQYF; CDR3 DNA: TGTGCCAGTAGTAAAACCCCTCTATATGGCAGGGGAGCAGATACGCAGTATTTT
D gene: -; J gene: TRBJ1-6; clone size: few; V gene: TRBV12-3/TRBV12-4; CDR3 protein: CASRAILYSPLHF; CDR3 DNA: TGTGCCAGCAGAGCCATCCTATATTCACCCCTCCACTTT
D gene: TRBD2; J gene: TRBJ2-3; clone size: -; V gene: TRBV6-1; CDR3 protein: CASSEFGLAGGVTDTQYF; CDR3 DNA: TGTGCCAGCAGTGAATTTGGACTAGCGGGAGGGGTCACAGATACGCAGTATTTT
D gene: TRBD2; J gene: TRBJ2-1; clone size: -; V gene: TRBV7-8; CDR3 protein: CASSFHGTSGLGEQFF; CDR3 DNA: TGTGCCAGCAGCTTCCACGGGACTAGCGGCCTCGGGGAGCAGTTCTTC
D gene: TRBD1; J gene: TRBJ2-5; clone size: -; V gene: TRBV5-1; CDR3 protein: CASSLWGQGRQETQYF; CDR3 DNA: TGCGCCAGCAGCTTGTGGGGACAGGGTCGCCAAGAGACCCAGTACTTC
D gene: TRBD2; J gene: TRBJ2-1; clone size: -; V gene: TRBV15; CDR3 protein: CATSSEAGYNEQFF; CDR3 DNA: TGTGCCACCAGCAGTGAAGCGGGGTACAATGAGCAGTTCTTC
D gene: TRBD1; J gene: TRBJ1-1; clone size: -; V gene: TRBV19; CDR3 protein: CASSISTGVLSEAFF; CDR3 DNA: TGTGCCAGTAGTATATCTACAGGGGTATTGTCTGAAGCTTTCTTT
D gene: -; J gene: TRBJ1-2; clone size: -; V gene: TRBV5-6; CDR3 protein: CASSFPISNYGYTF; CDR3 DNA: TGTGCCAGCAGCTTTCCCATTTCTAACTATGGCTACACCTTC
D gene: -; J gene: TRBJ2-3; clone size: -; V gene: TRBV12-3/TRBV12-4; CDR3 protein: CASSRSEGGTQYF; CDR3 DNA: TGTGCCAGCAGTCGTTCCGAGGGGGGTACGCAGTATTTT
D gene: -; J gene: TRBJ2-2; clone size: few; V gene: TRBV2; CDR3 protein: CASRAQMNTGELFF; CDR3 DNA: TGTGCCAGCAGGGCGCAAATGAACACCGGGGAGCTGTTTTTT
D gene: TRBD1; J gene: TRBJ1-5; clone size: -; V gene: TRBV6-5; CDR3 protein: CASRAGTGMEQPQHF; CDR3 DNA: TGTGCCAGCAGGGCCGGGACAGGGATGGAGCAGCCCCAGCATTTT
D gene: -; J gene: TRBJ1-5; clone size: -; V gene: TRBV5-5; CDR3 protein: CASSLGPQRRGGHQPQHF; CDR3 DNA: TGTGCCAGCAGCTTGGGGCCCCAGCGTCGGGGGGGGCATCAGCCCCAGCATTTT
D gene: -; J gene: TRBJ2-7; clone size: -; V gene: TRBV7-2; CDR3 protein: CASSLFGGPGDFKGQYF; CDR3 DNA: TGTGCCAGCAGCTTATTTGGTGGTCCGGGGGACTTTAAGGGGCAGTACTTC
D gene: -; J gene: TRBJ2-7; clone size: few; V gene: TRBV3-1/TRBV3-2; CDR3 protein: CASSQEGSSYEQYF; CDR3 DNA: TGTGCCAGCAGCCAAGAAGGGAGCTCCTACGAGCAGTACTTC
D gene: TRBD2; J gene: TRBJ2-2; clone size: -; V gene: TRBV29-1; CDR3 protein: CSAGTSGRNTGELFF; CDR3 DNA: TGCAGCGCCGGGACTAGCGGGAGGAACACCGGGGAGCTGTTTTTT
D gene: -; J gene: TRBJ2-1; clone size: -; V gene: TRBV7-6; CDR3 protein: CASSLGYRGSGEQFF; CDR3 DNA: TGTGCCAGCAGCTTAGGTTACAGGGGTAGCGGTGAGCAGTTCTTC